A selection of T cell receptor beta chains follows, all from one sample in a study of blood T cell repertoires in COVID-19. Clones were read by immunoSEQ multiplex PCR, and TCRdb kept only the in-frame ones, dropping some. Of approximately 380,000 clones listed, 85% are singletons. Sequenced sample: peripheral blood. The receptors stem from a woman between 18 and 29 years old with acute or convalescent COVID-19. The CDR3 runs from the conserved cysteine through the conserved F or W. D genes are given only for firm matches. Not every row has a clone size; where given, it reads once, few, many or a size class.

CDR3nt: TGCGCCAGCAGCCAAGAAGGCGGGAATGAGCAGTTCTTC
CDR3aa: CASSQEGGNEQFF
j_gene: TRBJ2-1
abundance: few
v_gene: TRBV4-1
d_gene: NA

CDR3nt: TGTGCCAGTACGGGACAGGCTTACTCTGGGGCCAACGTCCTGACTTTC
CDR3aa: CASTGQAYSGANVLTF
j_gene: TRBJ2-6
abundance: NA
v_gene: TRBV19
d_gene: TRBD1

CDR3nt: TGTGCCAGCGACTCGGACAGGCAGTCTGTTGGCTACACCTTC
CDR3aa: CASDSDRQSVGYTF
j_gene: TRBJ1-2
abundance: NA
v_gene: TRBV27
d_gene: TRBD1

CDR3nt: TGTGCCAGCAGCTTAGGGACAGGGGGAGCGAACACCGGGGAGCTGTTTTTT
CDR3aa: CASSLGTGGANTGELFF
j_gene: TRBJ2-2
abundance: NA
v_gene: TRBV7-8
d_gene: TRBD1

CDR3nt: TGTGCCAGCAGCGATATAGCAAGTGAAGCTTTCTTT
CDR3aa: CASSDIASEAFF
j_gene: TRBJ1-1
abundance: NA
v_gene: TRBV2
d_gene: NA

CDR3nt: TGTGCCAGCAGCCAAGATTCGCACACCCAAGAGACCCAGTACTTC
CDR3aa: CASSQDSHTQETQYF
j_gene: TRBJ2-5
abundance: few
v_gene: TRBV4-2
d_gene: NA

CDR3nt: TGTGCCAGCAGTCAGGCCGGGACAGGGATGTACGAGCAGTACTTC
CDR3aa: CASSQAGTGMYEQYF
j_gene: TRBJ2-7
abundance: few
v_gene: TRBV25-1
d_gene: TRBD1

CDR3nt: TGTGCCAGCAGTAGTTGGACAGGGGGCGCTTCCGAGCAGTACTTC
CDR3aa: CASSSWTGGASEQYF
j_gene: TRBJ2-7
abundance: NA
v_gene: TRBV6-2/TRBV6-3
d_gene: TRBD1

CDR3nt: TGTGCCAGCAGTGAAATACGCCAGGGAAGTTACGAGCAGTACTTC
CDR3aa: CASSEIRQGSYEQYF
j_gene: TRBJ2-7
abundance: NA
v_gene: TRBV6-1
d_gene: NA

CDR3nt: TGTGCCTGGGTCAGGACAGGGACCTATGGCTACACCTTC
CDR3aa: CAWVRTGTYGYTF
j_gene: TRBJ1-2
abundance: NA
v_gene: TRBV30
d_gene: TRBD1

CDR3nt: TGTGCCACCAGCAGAGGCAGGGTCGTCTACGAGCAGTACTTC
CDR3aa: CATSRGRVVYEQYF
j_gene: TRBJ2-7
abundance: once
v_gene: TRBV15
d_gene: NA

CDR3nt: TGTGCCACCAGTGACTTAGACGGAAGGAGCTCCTACAATGAGCAGTTCTTC
CDR3aa: CATSDLDGRSSYNEQFF
j_gene: TRBJ2-1
abundance: NA
v_gene: TRBV24-1
d_gene: NA

CDR3nt: TGTGCCACCCACGGACAGGGGACACACAATGAGCAGTTCTTC
CDR3aa: CATHGQGTHNEQFF
j_gene: TRBJ2-1
abundance: NA
v_gene: TRBV24-1
d_gene: TRBD1

CDR3nt: TGTGCCAGCAGCCCAGCGGCCTACTACAATGAGCAGTTCTTC
CDR3aa: CASSPAAYYNEQFF
j_gene: TRBJ2-1
abundance: NA
v_gene: TRBV7-2
d_gene: NA

CDR3nt: TGCAGCGTCGTGCCCGGGGTTGGCTACACCTTC
CDR3aa: CSVVPGVGYTF
j_gene: TRBJ1-2
abundance: once
v_gene: TRBV29-1
d_gene: NA

CDR3nt: TGTGCCAGTAGTCCGTGGACCGGGGATTCACCCCTCCACTTT
CDR3aa: CASSPWTGDSPLHF
j_gene: TRBJ1-6
abundance: NA
v_gene: TRBV19
d_gene: NA

CDR3nt: TGTGCCAGCAGGGGACTTGACTCCTACGAGCAGTACTTC
CDR3aa: CASRGLDSYEQYF
j_gene: TRBJ2-7
abundance: NA
v_gene: TRBV6-5
d_gene: NA

CDR3nt: TGTGCCAGCAGCTTGACTAGCGGGGGTTCACAGACCCAGTACTTC
CDR3aa: CASSLTSGGSQTQYF
j_gene: TRBJ2-5
abundance: NA
v_gene: TRBV5-6
d_gene: TRBD2

CDR3nt: TGTGCCATCAGAGAACAGGGGGCCTTAAGCTCCTATAATTCACCCCTCCACTTT
CDR3aa: CAIREQGALSSYNSPLHF
j_gene: TRBJ1-6
abundance: NA
v_gene: TRBV10-3
d_gene: TRBD1

CDR3nt: TGCAGTGCTAGTCCGGGACTAGTCGATTACGAGCAGTACTTC
CDR3aa: CSASPGLVDYEQYF
j_gene: TRBJ2-7
abundance: NA
v_gene: TRBV20-1
d_gene: TRBD2

CDR3nt: TGTGCCAGCAGCGCGGGACTAGAGGCGTACGAGCAGTACTTC
CDR3aa: CASSAGLEAYEQYF
j_gene: TRBJ2-7
abundance: NA
v_gene: TRBV9
d_gene: TRBD2

CDR3nt: TGTGCCAGCAGGGGACAGGGAACTTCACCCCTCCACTTT
CDR3aa: CASRGQGTSPLHF
j_gene: TRBJ1-6
abundance: NA
v_gene: TRBV12-3/TRBV12-4
d_gene: TRBD1

CDR3nt: TGTGCCAGCTCAGGGAACAGGGACACTGAAGCTTTCTTT
CDR3aa: CASSGNRDTEAFF
j_gene: TRBJ1-1
abundance: NA
v_gene: TRBV18
d_gene: NA

CDR3nt: TGTGCCAGTAGTCTCCAGCGGGAGGGCCGACTTGGGGAGACCCAGTACTTC
CDR3aa: CASSLQREGRLGETQYF
j_gene: TRBJ2-5
abundance: NA
v_gene: TRBV19
d_gene: TRBD2

CDR3nt: TGTGCCAGCAGCCCGCCCGCCGCTTGGCGGGAGGGCCCCCACGAGCAGTACTTC
CDR3aa: CASSPPAAWREGPHEQYF
j_gene: TRBJ2-7
abundance: NA
v_gene: TRBV7-2
d_gene: TRBD2

CDR3nt: TGTGCCAGCAGTACGGGACAGGGTAACAATGAGCAGTTCTTC
CDR3aa: CASSTGQGNNEQFF
j_gene: TRBJ2-1
abundance: NA
v_gene: TRBV6-6
d_gene: TRBD1

CDR3nt: TGTGCCAGCAGCGGAGAGGGACAGGGCCCCCACGAGCAGTACTTC
CDR3aa: CASSGEGQGPHEQYF
j_gene: TRBJ2-7
abundance: NA
v_gene: TRBV9
d_gene: TRBD1

CDR3nt: TGTGCCAGCAGGACTTACACCGGGGAGCTGTTTTTT
CDR3aa: CASRTYTGELFF
j_gene: TRBJ2-2
abundance: NA
v_gene: TRBV27
d_gene: NA

CDR3nt: TGTGCCAGCAGCTCTAGCGGGCTTACCTACAATGAGCAGTTCTTC
CDR3aa: CASSSSGLTYNEQFF
j_gene: TRBJ2-1
abundance: NA
v_gene: TRBV7-6
d_gene: TRBD2

CDR3nt: TGCGCCAGCAGCTTGGGGCCCCAGGCTGGCTACACCTTC
CDR3aa: CASSLGPQAGYTF
j_gene: TRBJ1-2
abundance: few
v_gene: TRBV5-1
d_gene: NA

CDR3nt: TGTGCCAGCGCCCTGACAGGGGATTATGGCTACACCTTC
CDR3aa: CASALTGDYGYTF
j_gene: TRBJ1-2
abundance: NA
v_gene: TRBV6-5
d_gene: TRBD1

CDR3nt: TGTGCCAGCAGTTCGACCCGTCTAGCGGGAGTCAACGAGCAGTACTTC
CDR3aa: CASSSTRLAGVNEQYF
j_gene: TRBJ2-7
abundance: once
v_gene: TRBV28
d_gene: TRBD2

CDR3nt: TGTGCCAGCAGCTTGGATCCAGGCGAAGCTTTCTTT
CDR3aa: CASSLDPGEAFF
j_gene: TRBJ1-1
abundance: once
v_gene: TRBV5-8
d_gene: NA

CDR3nt: TGTGCCAGCAGCCAAGTCGGGACTATTGACGAGCAGTACTTC
CDR3aa: CASSQVGTIDEQYF
j_gene: TRBJ2-7
abundance: NA
v_gene: TRBV14
d_gene: TRBD2

CDR3nt: TGTGCCACCAGTGATATCGAGACAGGGGAAGGCGGCTATGGCTACACCTTC
CDR3aa: CATSDIETGEGGYGYTF
j_gene: TRBJ1-2
abundance: NA
v_gene: TRBV24-1
d_gene: TRBD1

CDR3nt: TGTGCCAGCAGCCGGTGGACAAGCGGGAGGGCCGCAGATACGCAGTATTTT
CDR3aa: CASSRWTSGRAADTQYF
j_gene: TRBJ2-3
abundance: NA
v_gene: TRBV7-2
d_gene: TRBD2

CDR3nt: TGTGCCAGCAGCTTAGGGACAGCCGAGCAGTACTTC
CDR3aa: CASSLGTAEQYF
j_gene: TRBJ2-7
abundance: NA
v_gene: TRBV7-9
d_gene: NA

CDR3nt: TGTGCCAGCAGCCCAGGCCCCTGGACTTTGACCTTC
CDR3aa: CASSPGPWTLTF
j_gene: TRBJ1-2
abundance: NA
v_gene: TRBV28
d_gene: NA

CDR3nt: TGCGCCAGCAGCCCCCAGGCCGAGACAGGCAATCAGCCCCAGCATTTT
CDR3aa: CASSPQAETGNQPQHF
j_gene: TRBJ1-5
abundance: NA
v_gene: TRBV4-1
d_gene: NA

CDR3nt: TGTGCTAGCAGCCGGACTAGCGGGGGGGGAGGGGAGACCCAGTACTTC
CDR3aa: CASSRTSGGGGETQYF
j_gene: TRBJ2-5
abundance: NA
v_gene: TRBV5-4
d_gene: TRBD2

CDR3nt: TGCGCCAGCACATATGAAGGGGACAGACAAGCTTTCTTT
CDR3aa: CASTYEGDRQAFF
j_gene: TRBJ1-1
abundance: NA
v_gene: TRBV5-1
d_gene: TRBD1

CDR3nt: TGTGCCAGCAGTCCAGGGACAGGGGGACCCTACTATGGCTACACCTTC
CDR3aa: CASSPGTGGPYYGYTF
j_gene: TRBJ1-2
abundance: NA
v_gene: TRBV28
d_gene: TRBD1

CDR3nt: TGCAGTGCTAGAGTTAGAGATACGCAGTATTTT
CDR3aa: CSARVRDTQYF
j_gene: TRBJ2-3
abundance: NA
v_gene: TRBV20-1
d_gene: NA

CDR3nt: TGTGCCAGCAGCCAAGATATCGCGAAGACCCAGTACTTC
CDR3aa: CASSQDIAKTQYF
j_gene: TRBJ2-5
abundance: once
v_gene: TRBV3-1/TRBV3-2
d_gene: NA

CDR3nt: TGCGCCAGCAGCTTGGGAACTAGCGGTTATGAGACCCAGTACTTC
CDR3aa: CASSLGTSGYETQYF
j_gene: TRBJ2-5
abundance: NA
v_gene: TRBV5-1
d_gene: TRBD2

CDR3nt: TGTGCCAGTAGTACTCGACTAGCGGGGGGGCTTTCAGATACGCAGTATTTT
CDR3aa: CASSTRLAGGLSDTQYF
j_gene: TRBJ2-3
abundance: NA
v_gene: TRBV19
d_gene: TRBD2

CDR3nt: TGCAGCGCCACAGGACAGAACACCGGGGAGCTGTTTTTT
CDR3aa: CSATGQNTGELFF
j_gene: TRBJ2-2
abundance: NA
v_gene: TRBV29-1
d_gene: NA

CDR3nt: TGCGCCAGCAGCTTGGGGACAGGGGGCACAGATACGCAGTATTTT
CDR3aa: CASSLGTGGTDTQYF
j_gene: TRBJ2-3
abundance: few
v_gene: TRBV5-1
d_gene: TRBD1

CDR3nt: TGTGCCAGCTCACCACTCGACTCACAAGAGACCCAGTACTTC
CDR3aa: CASSPLDSQETQYF
j_gene: TRBJ2-5
abundance: NA
v_gene: TRBV18
d_gene: NA

CDR3nt: TGTGCCAGCAGCGGGTCCCGGGATCAAGAGACCCAGTACTTC
CDR3aa: CASSGSRDQETQYF
j_gene: TRBJ2-5
abundance: NA
v_gene: TRBV9
d_gene: NA

CDR3nt: TGTGCCAGTAGCGGGACCTATGGCCAGTGGCGGGACGATTCACCCCTCCACTTT
CDR3aa: CASSGTYGQWRDDSPLHF
j_gene: TRBJ1-6
abundance: once
v_gene: TRBV19
d_gene: NA

CDR3nt: TGCGCCAGCAGCCCTTCGGACAGGGGGCGTAACTCACCCCTCCACTTT
CDR3aa: CASSPSDRGRNSPLHF
j_gene: TRBJ1-6
abundance: many
v_gene: TRBV5-1
d_gene: TRBD1

CDR3nt: TGTGCCAGCAGTCCGGACAGGCCCTACGAGCAGTACTTC
CDR3aa: CASSPDRPYEQYF
j_gene: TRBJ2-7
abundance: few
v_gene: TRBV9
d_gene: TRBD1

CDR3nt: TGTGCCAGCAGTCCCCCTACAGGGGGCGCGAACACCGGGGAGCTGTTTTTT
CDR3aa: CASSPPTGGANTGELFF
j_gene: TRBJ2-2
abundance: NA
v_gene: TRBV6-6
d_gene: TRBD1

CDR3nt: TGTGCCAGTAGTAAGGGACAAGAAACTGAAGCTTTCTTT
CDR3aa: CASSKGQETEAFF
j_gene: TRBJ1-1
abundance: once
v_gene: TRBV19
d_gene: NA

CDR3nt: TGTGCCAGCTCTAGCGCGAACTACGAGCAGTACTTC
CDR3aa: CASSSANYEQYF
j_gene: TRBJ2-7
abundance: NA
v_gene: TRBV9
d_gene: NA

CDR3nt: TGCGCCAGCAGCGGGACAGCACTCTACGAGCAGTACTTC
CDR3aa: CASSGTALYEQYF
j_gene: TRBJ2-7
abundance: NA
v_gene: TRBV5-1
d_gene: TRBD1

CDR3nt: TGTGCCAGCAGTCAGTCAAATGAGCAGTTCTTC
CDR3aa: CASSQSNEQFF
j_gene: TRBJ2-1
abundance: NA
v_gene: TRBV6-5
d_gene: NA

CDR3nt: TGTGCCAGCAGCTCCGGGTCCCCATCCGAGCAGTACTTC
CDR3aa: CASSSGSPSEQYF
j_gene: TRBJ2-7
abundance: NA
v_gene: TRBV7-2
d_gene: NA